The T cell receptor beta chain described here comes from a study of immune heterogeneity within non-small cell lung tumors. Study results and limitations: A moderate but significant correlation was observed between local T-cell clonality and local tumor mutational burden (R 0.3 to 0.4). Each patient's tumor sites shared recurring identical dominant CDR3 beta clonotypes, and individual sites also carried their own high-frequency clones. Largely distinct from one individual patient to the next were the high-frequency T-cell receptor beta clonotypes.

Germline V gene data show CDR1 as DFQATT and CDR2 as SNEGSKA (reference sequence). The CDR3 loop spans 14 amino acids. The V and J ends lost 5 bases and 1 base, in that order; junction bases with no gene match: 2. This clonotype was observed a handful of times. Its target is not known. With 600 to 700 ng used per sample, the template was genomic DNA from bulk tumor. Every primary tumor yielded several biopsies, spaced far apart, that were taken during surgery. Each patient presented with untreated, newly diagnosed non-small cell lung cancer and received curative surgery. The TCR beta CDR3 region underwent multiplex PCR amplification with 32 V and 13 J primers. MiXCR was run by TCRdb on the multiplex PCR reads, yielding one entry per CDR3 protein. The sample lists under 13,000 distinct CDR3 sequences, approximately 20% occurring once.

The sample comprised lung tumor tissue. The rearrangement uses TRBV20-1 and TRBJ2-3; TRBD2 matches at 11 bases. The clonotype originates from a man aged 55 to 70 with non-small cell lung cancer. CDR3 bases: TGCAGTGCTTATAGCGGGGGGGGCACAGATACGCAGTATTTT. It is translated as CSAYSGGGTDTQYF.